Presented here are 26 T cell receptor beta chains from one specimen sequenced in a study of cytomegalovirus exposure and HLA in healthy donors. In the PCR, 60 Vbeta and 13 Jbeta primers were used. TCRdb's table, derived via immunoSEQ multiplex PCR, lists solely in-frame clones and lacks some. The table includes around 180,000 clones, 85% detected once. The sample comprised PBMCs. The origin of the receptors is a boy aged 2-9 years in good health and CMV-seronegative.

The chain recombines TRBV5-1 with TRBJ2-5, with 9 bases that match TRBD1. The V segment lost 0 bases and the J segment 5 bases; nucleotides outside the gene matches: 8. Germline loops: CDR1 SGHRS, CDR2 YFSETQ. The CDR3 is 16 residues long. The CDR3 spells CASSLGDRVGTETQYF. The CDR3 bases are TGCGCCAGCAGCTTGGGGGACAGGGTGGGGACGGAGACCCAGTACTTC.

For the CDR3, the DNA is TGTGCCAGCAGCCAAGGCTTGGGGCCGCAACTCACGTCTGAGCAGTTCTTC. It yields the protein CASSQGLGPQLTSEQFF. V gene TRBV4-2 combines with J gene TRBJ2-1, with D possibly TRBD1 on 5 matching bases. V was clipped by 1 base and J by 9 bases, with 22 bases between them. CDR3 length equals 17 residues. The V gene's germline CDR1 is LGHNA and CDR2 YNFKEQ.

The gene calls are TRBV19 and TRBJ1-1, with a tentative D call TRBD1 (6 bases). CDR1 is LNHDA and CDR2 is SQIVND in the germline V gene (reference sequence). Trimming left V 1 base short and J 0 bases short, with 12 bases between. CDR3 length: 16 residues. In DNA form, the CDR3 reads TGTGCCAGTAGTATAGGCCCAGGGGCCATGAACACTGAAGCTTTCTTT. Amino acids: CASSIGPGAMNTEAFF.

The chain recombines TRBV28 with TRBJ2-3, with 7 bases aligning to TRBD1. The CDR3 spans 16 residues. Germline CDR1 MDHEN, CDR2 SYDVKM. The J segment lost 3 bases and the V segment lost 3 bases, leaving 9 bases of the junction unmatched. CDR3: CASSFSGTASTDTQYF. CDR3 DNA sequence: TGTGCCAGCAGTTTCTCCGGGACAGCCTCAACAGATACGCAGTATTTT.

The chain recombines TRBV27 with TRBJ1-2; tentatively, D is TRBD1 (5 bases). Germline V gene lookup returns CDR1 MNHEY and CDR2 SMNVEV (reference sequence). Trimming cost V 6 bases and J 6 bases, with 17 bases left between them. The CDR3 has 14 amino acids. The CDR3 coding sequence is TGTGCCAGCAGGCGACATCAGGGTTCCGATGGCTACACCTTC. This codes for CASRRHQGSDGYTF.

J is TRBJ1-2 and V is TRBV28; perhaps TRBD1 as D (6 bases). This CDR3 region has 12 residues. V lost 7 bases and J lost 8, with 14 bases in between. Germline-derived CDR1 and CDR2 are MDHEN and SYDVKM. In DNA, the CDR3 is TGTGCCAGCAACAGGGATTGGCGGGGCTACACCTTC. The encoded protein is CASNRDWRGYTF.

There are a few counts of this clone. The CDR3, as DNA: TGCGCCAGCAGACCGAGGACGGGGGCGGGAGGAAGGAATGAGCAGTTCTTC. Translating it yields CASRPRTGAGGRNEQFF. The chain couples TRBV5-1 to TRBJ2-1, with TRBD2 identical over 8 bases. Germline lookup yields CDR1 SGHRS and CDR2 YFSETQ. The ends lost 5 bases at V and 7 bases at J; junction bases unmatched: 17. This CDR3 region has 17 residues.

This clone showed up just once. The chain has TRBV10-2 and TRBJ2-1; 7 bases map to TRBD1. This CDR3 comprises 16 residues. Losses at the gene ends were 3 bases for V and 5 bases for J; bases not matched to a gene: 10. The germline CDR1 and CDR2 sequences are WSHSY and SAAADI. The CDR3 here is CASSERWQGVNNEQFF. CDR3 coding DNA: TGCGCCAGCAGTGAACGTTGGCAGGGGGTGAACAATGAGCAGTTCTTC.

This sequence joins TRBV11-3 and TRBJ2-2, with D tentatively TRBD2 (6 bases). The germline gives CDR1 SGHNT, CDR2 YENEEA. With 3 bases removed from V and 5 bases from J, the gap between germline ends came to 13 bases. The CDR3 length is 15 residues. The CDR3 DNA is TGTGCCAGCAGCTTGCGTGCCGGGAGTACCGGGGAGCTGTTTTTT. It translates to CASSLRAGSTGELFF.

V usage is TRBV28 and J usage is TRBJ2-7; TRBD1 agrees at 7 bases. V shed 5 bases, J shed 0 bases, and the junction held 1 base outside the gene matches. The CDR3 length is 13 residues. From germline, CDR1 is MDHEN and CDR2 SYDVKM. The CDR3 protein is CASSGQASYEQYF. CDR3 nucleotides: TGTGCCAGCAGTGGACAGGCCTCCTACGAGCAGTACTTC.

V gene TRBV6-1 combines with J gene TRBJ2-7; 8 bases align to TRBD2. This CDR3 spans 15 amino acids. Germline V gene sequence: CDR1 MNHNS, CDR2 SASEGT. Germline trimming cut 5 bases from V and 3 bases from J; bases unmatched to any gene: 9. CDR3 residues: CASSRTSPPYYEQYF. The CDR3 DNA reads as TGTGCCAGCAGTCGGACTAGCCCCCCTTACTACGAGCAGTACTTC.

The chain joins TRBV28 to TRBJ1-1; 12 nucleotides align to TRBD1. There are 15 residues in the CDR3. Looked up from germline, CDR1 is MDHEN and CDR2 is SYDVKM. V lost 5 bases and J lost 4; bases outside the gene matches: 5. Here the CDR3 DNA reads TGTGCCAGCAGTGGGGACAGGGGGCGGACCACTGAAGCTTTCTTT. It specifies CASSGDRGRTTEAFF.

This chain joins TRBV7-9 and TRBJ2-1; 8 positions agree with TRBD2. The V gene's germline CDR1 is SEHNR and CDR2 FQNEAQ (reference sequence). CDR3 length equals 12 residues. With V trimmed by 1 base and J by 15 bases, 5 bases remained unmatched. CDR3 amino acids: CASSLVAGSRFF. The CDR3 nucleotides are TGTGCCAGCAGCTTAGTAGCGGGATCTCGGTTCTTC.

The chain uses TRBV7-6 and TRBJ2-7; 10 bases line up with TRBD2. J lost 0 bases, V lost 1 base, and 9 bases had no gene match. The CDR3 length is 18 residues. Germline V gene lookup returns CDR1 SGHVS and CDR2 FNYEAQ. CDR3 coding DNA: TGTGCCAGCAGCTTAGGGCCTAGCGGGGGCCTAAGCTCCTACGAGCAGTACGTC. This encodes CASSLGPSGGLSSYEQYV.

The genes are TRBV2 and TRBJ2-7; 10 nucleotides agree with TRBD2. The V segment lost 7 bases and the J segment 1 base; nucleotides outside the gene matches: 4. The CDR3 length is 14 residues. Per germline, CDR1 SNHLY and CDR2 FYNNEI. CDR3 protein: CASTVAGGSYEQYF. CDR3 nucleotides: TGTGCCAGCACCGTAGCGGGAGGTTCCTACGAGCAGTACTTC.

The chain carries TRBV27 and TRBJ2-5; 8 nucleotides match TRBD1. The CDR3 is 15 amino acids. With 3 bases clipped from V and 5 bases from J, the junction kept 8 bases outside the gene matches. Germline V gives CDR1 MNHEY, CDR2 SMNVEV (reference sequence). The CDR3 loop is CASSFQGASMETQYF. The CDR3 nucleotides are TGTGCCAGCAGTTTCCAGGGGGCGAGTATGGAGACCCAGTACTTC.

The rearrangement joins TRBV4-1 to TRBJ1-3; D gene uncertain. V dropped 0 bases and J dropped 0 bases, with 9 bases sitting between them. Germline assignment: CDR1 MGHRA and CDR2 YSYEKL. The CDR3 is 16 residues long. The CDR3 here is CASSQDPGSSGNTIYF. Here the CDR3 DNA reads TGCGCCAGCAGCCAAGATCCGGGGAGCTCTGGAAACACCATATATTTT.

The chain employs TRBV10-3 and TRBJ2-7; no firm D call. The CDR3 extends over 12 amino acids. The V end was cut by 8 bases, the J end by 6 bases, with 14 bases between. Germline lookup yields CDR1 ENHRY and CDR2 SYGVKD. The CDR3 DNA is TGTGCCATCGCCCCAGTGGGCGCCGAGCAGTACTTC. It specifies CAIAPVGAEQYF.

V is TRBV19 and J is TRBJ1-2; 10 nucleotides match TRBD1. Germline V gene lookup returns CDR1 LNHDA and CDR2 SQIVND (reference sequence). The CDR3 loop spans 13 amino acids. J was trimmed by 7 bases and V by 6 bases; bases with no gene match: 5. CDR3 bases: TGTGCCAGTAGCTGGGACAGGGGCGGTGGCTACACCTTC. Protein: CASSWDRGGGYTF.

The chain is built from TRBV7-2 and TRBJ2-7, with D perhaps matching TRBD2 (6 bases). V dropped 1 base and J dropped 0 bases, with 7 bases sitting between them. The CDR3 length is 14 residues. Germline CDR1 is SGHTA and CDR2 is FQGNSA. CDR3 protein: CASSLGLVSYEQYF. CDR3 bases: TGTGCCAGCAGCTTAGGACTAGTCTCCTACGAGCAGTACTTC.

The rearrangement joins TRBV5-1 to TRBJ1-2, with D perhaps matching TRBD1 (6 bases). The CDR3 is 16 amino acids. Per the germline V gene, CDR1 is SGHRS and CDR2 is YFSETQ. Trimming cost V 5 bases and J 1 base, with 18 bases left between them. This CDR3 reads CASSSQGQPINYGYTF. The CDR3 DNA reads as TGCGCCAGCAGTTCCCAAGGACAGCCTATTAACTATGGCTACACCTTC. Complete variable domain (other parts from reference TRBV5-1 and TRBJ1-2): KAGVTQTPRYLIKTRGQQVTLSCSPISGHRSVSWYQQTPGQGLQFLFEYFSETQRNKGNFPGRFSGRQFSNSRSEMNVSTLELGDSALYLCASSSQGQPINYGYTFGSGTRLTVV.

As DNA, the CDR3 is TGTGCCAGCAGCTCGAGACCGGGACTAGCGGGGTCGTACGAGCAGTACTTC. Amino acids: CASSSRPGLAGSYEQYF. The V and J genes are TRBV13 and TRBJ2-7; 13 bases are a match to TRBD2. Germline trimming cut 4 bases from V and 4 bases from J; bases unmatched to any gene: 10. The CDR3 has 17 amino acids. CDR1 is PRHDT, CDR2 FYEKMQ, per germline (reference sequence).

This clone was found a few times. The chain employs TRBV11-2 and TRBJ2-1; 7 bases align to TRBD1. CDR3 length: 17 amino acids. From germline, CDR1 is SGHAT and CDR2 FQNNGV. The ends lost 5 bases at V and 1 base at J; junction bases unmatched: 11. The CDR3 is CASSPIRTGKSYNEQFF. Here the CDR3 DNA reads TGTGCCAGCAGCCCGATTCGGACAGGTAAATCCTACAATGAGCAGTTCTTC. The variable domain in full, completed from reference TRBV11-2 and TRBJ2-1, reads EAGVAQSPRYKIIEKRQSVAFWCNPISGHATLYWYQQILGQGPKLLIQFQNNGVVDDSQLPKDRFSAERLKGVDSTLKIQPAKLEDSAVYLCASSPIRTGKSYNEQFFGPGTRLTVL.

This sequence joins TRBV5-1 and TRBJ2-7, with a possible D match to TRBD1 (6 bases). The CDR3 totals 14 residues. The V gene lost 4 bases and the J gene lost 4 bases, with 15 bases spanning the gap. From germline, CDR1 is SGHRS and CDR2 YFSETQ. CDR3 coding DNA: TGCGCCAGCAGCGTCGCCGGGACATCATACGAGCAGTACGTC. It yields the protein CASSVAGTSYEQYV.

This clone has just a few counts. The genes are TRBV28 and TRBJ1-1, with 8 bases aligning to TRBD1. The trim removed 10 bases at V and 1 base at J, leaving 2 bases unmatched. The CDR3 runs to 12 residues. Germline CDR1 is MDHEN and CDR2 is SYDVKM. The CDR3 is CANQGANTEAFF. DNA of the CDR3: TGTGCCAACCAGGGGGCGAACACTGAAGCTTTCTTT.

The rearrangement joins TRBV28 to TRBJ2-1, with 7 positions matching TRBD2. CDR1 is MDHEN and CDR2 is SYDVKM in the germline V gene. The CDR3 sequence is 14 residues long. The trim removed 3 bases at V and 6 bases at J, leaving 5 bases unmatched. This CDR3 reads CASSLGGTGNEQFF. CDR3 DNA sequence: TGTGCCAGCAGTTTGGGGGGGACGGGCAATGAGCAGTTCTTC.